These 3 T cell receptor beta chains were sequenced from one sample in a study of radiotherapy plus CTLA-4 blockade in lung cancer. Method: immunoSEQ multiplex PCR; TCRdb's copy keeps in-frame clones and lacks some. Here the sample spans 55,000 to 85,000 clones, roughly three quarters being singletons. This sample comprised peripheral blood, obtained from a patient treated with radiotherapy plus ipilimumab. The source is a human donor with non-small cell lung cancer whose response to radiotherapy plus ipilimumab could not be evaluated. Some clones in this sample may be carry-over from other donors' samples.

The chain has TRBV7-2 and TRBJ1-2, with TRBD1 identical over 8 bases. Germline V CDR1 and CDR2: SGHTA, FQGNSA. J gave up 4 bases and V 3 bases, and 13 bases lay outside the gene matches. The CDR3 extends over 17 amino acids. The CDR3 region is CASSFGIGQGRLYGYTF. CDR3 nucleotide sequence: TGTGCCAGCAGCTTCGGGATAGGACAGGGCCGTCTCTATGGCTACACCTTC.

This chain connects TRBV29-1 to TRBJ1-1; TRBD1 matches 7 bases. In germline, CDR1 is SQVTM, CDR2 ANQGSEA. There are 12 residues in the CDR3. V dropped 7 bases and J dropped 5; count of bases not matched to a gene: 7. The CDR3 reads CSARQGLTEAFF. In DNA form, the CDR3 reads TGCAGCGCTCGACAGGGTTTAACTGAAGCTTTCTTT.

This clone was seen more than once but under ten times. In DNA form, the CDR3 reads TGTGCCAGCAGCCCAGGACAGGGGGCTTCTAATGAAAAACTGTTTTTT. Its protein is CASSPGQGASNEKLFF. This chain joins TRBV7-6 and TRBJ1-4; 11 bases align to TRBD1. CDR1 and CDR2 from the germline V gene are SGHVS and FNYEAQ. V was pared by 5 bases and J by 3 bases, with 5 bases of the junction left unmatched. The CDR3 is 16 amino acids.